One and the same sample provided the 14 T cell receptor beta chains below, sequenced in a study of T cell changes during pregnancy in multiple sclerosis. Produced via immunoSEQ multiplex PCR; TCRdb's table is partial and in-frame only. The repertoire holds about 75,000 clones, with 89% as singletons. This sample comprised peripheral blood, obtained in the first trimester of pregnancy. These TCRs come from a female donor in good health, enrolled as a control in a pregnancy study.

This clone was seen only once. V gene TRBV6-5 combines with J gene TRBJ1-6; tentative D call: TRBD1 (5 bases). The CDR3 sequence is 15 residues long. The ends were cut back, 5 bases at V and 5 bases at J, with 13 bases in the middle. Germline V gives CDR1 MNHEY, CDR2 SVGAGI. The CDR3 is CASSPSLGHNSPLHF. In DNA, the CDR3 is TGTGCCAGCAGTCCCTCGTTGGGGCATAATTCACCCCTCCACTTT.

The chain combines TRBV28 with TRBJ2-7, with unresolved D. The CDR3 consists of 13 residues. V was trimmed by 6 bases and J by 1 base, leaving 10 bases between them. CDR1 and CDR2 from the germline V gene are MDHEN and SYDVKM. The CDR3 bases are TGTGCCAGCAGCCCTCCGGGTTCCTACGAGCAGTACTTC. This codes for CASSPPGSYEQYF.

V is TRBV4-1 and J is TRBJ2-7; weak D call: TRBD1 (5 bases). The CDR3 spans 12 residues. Trimming stripped 1 base from V and 10 bases from J, with 11 bases between. Germline CDR1 and CDR2: MGHRA and YSYEKL. This chain's CDR3 is CASSQGEGVQYF. CDR3 DNA sequence: TGCGCCAGCAGCCAAGGGGAAGGGGTTCAGTACTTC.

The chain links TRBV4-1 to TRBJ2-7, with a weak D call TRBD1 (6 bases). V gave up 0 bases and J gave up 2 bases, with 20 bases separating them. Germline CDR1 is MGHRA and CDR2 is YSYEKL. This CDR3 spans 18 amino acids. CDR3 nucleotides: TGCGCCAGCAGCCAAGATCTGGGTATTTACAGGGCAGCCTACGAGCAGTACTTC. Its protein product is CASSQDLGIYRAAYEQYF.

This chain joins TRBV9 and TRBJ2-5; 7 bases are a match to TRBD2. Germline-derived CDR1 and CDR2 are SGDLS and YYNGEE. The CDR3 sequence is 16 residues long. The V and J ends lost 3 bases and 4 bases, in that order; junction bases with no gene match: 12. CDR3: CASSEGRGAYPETQYF. For the CDR3, the DNA is TGTGCCAGCAGCGAGGGGAGGGGCGCGTACCCAGAGACCCAGTACTTC.

The V and J genes are TRBV27 and TRBJ2-6, with D possibly TRBD1 on 6 matching bases. The CDR3 loop spans 21 amino acids. Trimming removed 5 bases from V and 1 base from J, with 27 bases in between. CDR1 is MNHEY, CDR2 SMNVEV, per germline (reference sequence). The CDR3 DNA sequence: TGTGCCAGCAGTGGCCGAGGGACCCCTGGGACACTTCAGTCTGGGGCCAACGTCCTGACTTTC. The encoded protein is CASSGRGTPGTLQSGANVLTF. The whole variable domain, remainder taken from reference TRBV27 and TRBJ2-6, is EAQVTQNPRYLITVTGKKLTVTCSQNMNHEYMSWYRQDPGLGLRQIYYSMNVEVTDKGDVPEGYKVSRKEKRNFPLILESPSPNQTSLYFCASSGRGTPGTLQSGANVLTFGAGSRLTVL.

V and J are TRBV6-5 and TRBJ1-1; weak D call: TRBD1 (5 bases). CDR1 and CDR2 (germline): MNHEY, SVGAGI. The CDR3 runs 15 residues. The V gene lost 2 bases and the J gene lost 3 bases, with 13 bases spanning the gap. CDR3 DNA sequence: TGTGCCAGCAGTTACGGGGAGGGGAGAGACACTGAAGCTTTCTTT. This encodes CASSYGEGRDTEAFF.

The CDR3 reads CASSFGGRWGGYTF. CDR3 coding DNA: TGTGCCAGCAGTTTCGGGGGGCGCTGGGGTGGCTACACCTTC. This chain links TRBV28 with TRBJ1-2, with D possibly TRBD1 on 6 matching bases. CDR1 is MDHEN and CDR2 is SYDVKM in the germline V gene. The CDR3 loop spans 14 amino acids. V lost 3 bases and J 7 bases, leaving 15 bases between the germline ends.

This clone has just a few counts. The rearrangement uses TRBV5-1 and TRBJ2-7, with 7 bases aligning to TRBD1. Per germline, CDR1 SGHRS and CDR2 YFSETQ. The CDR3 extends over 14 amino acids. With V trimmed by 2 bases and J by 7 bases, 9 bases remained unmatched. The chain's CDR3 is CASSFGQEGWEQYF. The CDR3 nucleotides are TGCGCCAGCAGCTTTGGACAGGAAGGTTGGGAGCAGTACTTC.

The chain has TRBV20-1 and TRBJ2-7; TRBD1 matches at 12 bases. CDR3 length: 11 amino acids. V gave up 6 bases and J gave up 10 bases; unmatched junction bases: 4. Looked up from germline, CDR1 is DFQATT and CDR2 is SNEGSKA (reference sequence). CDR3 sequence: CSAGDRGQQYF. The CDR3 DNA reads as TGCAGTGCCGGGGACAGGGGGCAACAGTACTTC.

This chain connects TRBV28 to TRBJ2-6; TRBD1 is a possible D gene (5 bases). Germline V gene lookup returns CDR1 MDHEN and CDR2 SYDVKM. This CDR3 comprises 15 residues. The V gene lost 7 bases and the J gene lost 0 bases, with 10 bases spanning the gap. The CDR3 bases are TGTGCCAGCAAAGACAGTCCCTCTGGGGCCAACGTCCTGACTTTC. It yields the protein CASKDSPSGANVLTF.

The rearrangement links TRBV7-6 to TRBJ2-5; 7 bases line up with TRBD1. The CDR3 has 16 residues. Germline values: CDR1 SGHVS, CDR2 FNYEAQ. Losses at the gene ends were 0 bases for V and 5 bases for J; bases not matched to a gene: 9. CDR3 DNA sequence: TGTGCCAGCAGCTTAGCGCCCCCGACAGGGCAGGAGACCCAGTACTTC. Translating it yields CASSLAPPTGQETQYF.

The V call is TRBV5-1, the J call TRBJ2-4; 8 positions agree with TRBD1. Germline CDR1 SGHRS, CDR2 YFSETQ. Trimming at V came to 0 bases and at J to 8 bases, leaving 13 bases not matched to a gene. The CDR3 contains 17 residues. CDR3 residues: CASSLGQGIGASDIQYF. The DNA for the CDR3 is TGCGCCAGCAGCTTGGGACAGGGGATTGGGGCCAGCGACATTCAGTACTTC.

The chain uses TRBV6-5 and TRBJ2-1, with D possibly TRBD1 on 6 matching bases. V was cut by 7 bases and J by 7 bases, with 14 bases left in between. Germline V CDR1 and CDR2: MNHEY, SVGAGI. The length of the CDR3 is 13 residues. CDR3 sequence: CASNRVSGNEQFF. The CDR3 DNA is TGTGCCAGCAACAGGGTATCGGGAAATGAGCAGTTCTTC.